The 3 T cell receptor beta chains below come from one sample, sequenced in a study of cytomegalovirus exposure and HLA in healthy donors. Both 60 Vbeta primers and 13 Jbeta primers went into the PCR. Some clones are missing from TCRdb's copy, which holds only in-frame ones; the method was immunoSEQ multiplex PCR. The sample has around 150,000 clones, around nine tenths seen once. The specimen sequenced was PBMCs. The receptors shown here come from a woman aged 25 to 39 in good health and CMV-seronegative.

This chain joins TRBV7-2 and TRBJ2-1, with 12 bases aligning to TRBD2. This CDR3 is built from 16 residues. The ends lost 5 bases at V and 9 bases at J; junction bases unmatched: 11. Germline CDR1 SGHTA, CDR2 FQGNSA. CDR3 protein: CASSPELLAGGGEQFF. CDR3 coding DNA: TGTGCCAGCAGCCCGGAGCTCCTAGCGGGGGGGGGTGAGCAGTTCTTC.

The rearrangement links TRBV5-1 to TRBJ2-3; 8 bases are a match to TRBD2. The CDR3 spans 16 residues. Germline CDR1 and CDR2: SGHRS and YFSETQ. The V gene end was trimmed by 1 base and the J gene end by 2 bases; junction bases not matched to a gene: 6. CDR3 nucleotides: TGCGCCAGCAGCTTGCAGCGGGAGCCTTACACAGATACGCAGTATTTT. Translating gives CASSLQREPYTDTQYF.

CDR3: CASSTGQWVNSPLHF. The CDR3 DNA follows: TGTGCCAGCAGTACCGGACAGTGGGTTAATTCACCCCTCCACTTT. The rearrangement links TRBV25-1 to TRBJ1-6; maybe TRBD1 (6 bases). CDR1 is MGHDK and CDR2 is SYGVNS in the germline V gene. The CDR3 sequence is 15 residues long. Trimming took off 5 bases at V and 6 bases at J, with 14 bases between the two ends.